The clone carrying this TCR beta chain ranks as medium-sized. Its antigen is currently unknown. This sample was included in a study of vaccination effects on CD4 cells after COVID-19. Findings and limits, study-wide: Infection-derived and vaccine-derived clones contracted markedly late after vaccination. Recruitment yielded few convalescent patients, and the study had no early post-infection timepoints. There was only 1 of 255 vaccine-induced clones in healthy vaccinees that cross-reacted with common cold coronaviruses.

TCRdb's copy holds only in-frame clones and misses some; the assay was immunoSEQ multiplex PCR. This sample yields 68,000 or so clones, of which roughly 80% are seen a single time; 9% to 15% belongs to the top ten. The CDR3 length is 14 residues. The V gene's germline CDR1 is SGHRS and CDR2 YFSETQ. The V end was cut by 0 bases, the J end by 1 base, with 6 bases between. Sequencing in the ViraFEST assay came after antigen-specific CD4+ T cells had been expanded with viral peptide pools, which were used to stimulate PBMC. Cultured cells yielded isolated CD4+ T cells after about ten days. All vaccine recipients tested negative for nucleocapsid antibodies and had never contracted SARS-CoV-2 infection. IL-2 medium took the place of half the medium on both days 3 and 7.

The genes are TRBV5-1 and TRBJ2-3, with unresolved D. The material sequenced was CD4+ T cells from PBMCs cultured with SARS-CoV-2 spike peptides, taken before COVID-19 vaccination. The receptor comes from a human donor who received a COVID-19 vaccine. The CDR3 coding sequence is TGCGCCAGCAGCTTGGGCCTAGGCACAGATACGCAGTATTTT. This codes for CASSLGLGTDTQYF.